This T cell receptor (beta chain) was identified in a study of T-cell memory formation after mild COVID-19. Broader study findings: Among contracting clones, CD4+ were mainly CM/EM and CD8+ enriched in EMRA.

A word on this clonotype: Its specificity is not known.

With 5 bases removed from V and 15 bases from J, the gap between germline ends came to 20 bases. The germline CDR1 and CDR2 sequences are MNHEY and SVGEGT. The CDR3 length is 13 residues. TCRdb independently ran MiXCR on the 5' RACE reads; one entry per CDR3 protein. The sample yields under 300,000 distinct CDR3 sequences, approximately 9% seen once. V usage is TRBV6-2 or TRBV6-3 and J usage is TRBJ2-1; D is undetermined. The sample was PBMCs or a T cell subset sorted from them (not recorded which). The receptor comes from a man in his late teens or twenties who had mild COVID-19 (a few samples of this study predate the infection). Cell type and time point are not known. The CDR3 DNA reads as TGTGCCAGCAGTCACCGGCGCCGGGCCGATTTGTTCTTC. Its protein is CASSHRRRADLFF.